Sequencing of this T cell receptor (beta chain) was carried out in a study of early T cells in non-severe SARS-CoV-2 infection (dated by TCRdb to the early 2020s). Regarding the research as a whole: TCR sequencing used bulk RNA from unsorted whole blood, so alpha and beta chains could not be paired. Here is what the overall study found, with its caveats: Matching against VDJdb was skewed toward anti-spike CD8 responses, likely underestimated virus-specific expansions, and missed private and CD4 specificities.

V is cut by 2 bases and J by 3 bases, and the space between the germline ends is 13 bases. The CDR3 runs 16 residues from the cysteine to the phenylalanine. The sequence is cut down to CDR3 DNA, 48 bases in frame from base 1. Based on the germline V gene (reference sequence), the CDR1 and CDR2 sequences are MNHNY and SVGAGI. The method was 5' RACE. The run used a NextSeq 500. To correct for sequencing error and PCR bias, the TCR library protocol tagged individual cDNA molecules with unique molecular identifiers. Both TCR alpha and beta chains were sequenced, and tight co-correlation was observed between alpha and beta sequence abundances in each sample. In the authors' own workflow: V gene, J gene and CDR3 annotation of TCR sequences was performed with Decombinator V4. TCRs were defined as expanded if a significant change between any two time points was detected under a Poisson model with p below 0.0001. TCR abundances were normalised to the total number of TCRs sequenced in each sample and reported as counts per million. MAIT TCRs were defined by TRAV1-2 paired with TRAJ12, TRAJ20 or TRAJ33, and iNKT TCRs by TRAV10 paired with TRAJ18. VDJdb, accessed 1 November 2021, was searched for CMV, EBV and SARS-CoV-2 annotated TCRs, with TCRs annotated for multiple antigens excluded. TCRdb trimmed public reads at Q25 via fastp, called clones via MiXCR and kept in-frame beta chains. Rows with a matching CDR3 protein are joined into one entry that keeps the most common DNA and genes. What appears here as the V and J calls and clone size reflects TCRdb's work, not the paper's. Within this sample are 30,000 to 35,000 distinct CDR3 sequences, with 4.7% of them counted one time only. The biggest ten clones account for roughly 7.7% of the sample.

A case-control design nested within a healthcare worker cohort in London, UK, was used, with weekly nasopharyngeal swab PCR tests and blood sampling performed. Healthcare workers were recruited during the week of the UK lockdown, between 23 and 31 March 2020, and followed weekly for up to roughly 15 weeks. With regard to this clonotype: Its recognized antigen is unknown. Per-base quality was not reported, and no clone a single base away is much larger than it.

Sample: whole blood. The source of this sequence is an adult who was a healthcare worker with PCR-confirmed SARS-CoV-2 infection or an uninfected control (not recorded which). The chain links TRBV6-6 with TRBJ2-2; the D gene is possibly TRBD1, with 5 bases matching. The bases are TGTGCCAGCAGTTACGGGGCAGATCCCGACACCGGGGAGCTGTTTTTT. Its product reads: CASSYGADPDTGELFF.